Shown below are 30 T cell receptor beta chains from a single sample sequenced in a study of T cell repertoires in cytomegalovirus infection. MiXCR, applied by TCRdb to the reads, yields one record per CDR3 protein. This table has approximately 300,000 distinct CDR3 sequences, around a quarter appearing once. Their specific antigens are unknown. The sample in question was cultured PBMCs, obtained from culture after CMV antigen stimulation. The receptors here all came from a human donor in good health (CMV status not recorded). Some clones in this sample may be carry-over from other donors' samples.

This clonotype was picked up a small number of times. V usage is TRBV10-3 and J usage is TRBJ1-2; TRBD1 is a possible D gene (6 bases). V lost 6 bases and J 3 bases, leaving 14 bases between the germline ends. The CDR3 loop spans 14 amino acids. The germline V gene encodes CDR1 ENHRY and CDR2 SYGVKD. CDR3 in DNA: TGTGCCATCAGGGGGGCAGGGGACGACTATGGCTACACCTTC. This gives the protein CAIRGAGDDYGYTF.

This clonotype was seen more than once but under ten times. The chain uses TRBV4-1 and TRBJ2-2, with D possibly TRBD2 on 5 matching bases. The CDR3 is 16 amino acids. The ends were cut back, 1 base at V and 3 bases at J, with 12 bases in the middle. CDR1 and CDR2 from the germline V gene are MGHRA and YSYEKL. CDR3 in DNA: TGCGCCAGCAGCCAAGTGGGAGTAGGATACACCGGGGAGCTGTTTTTT. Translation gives CASSQVGVGYTGELFF.

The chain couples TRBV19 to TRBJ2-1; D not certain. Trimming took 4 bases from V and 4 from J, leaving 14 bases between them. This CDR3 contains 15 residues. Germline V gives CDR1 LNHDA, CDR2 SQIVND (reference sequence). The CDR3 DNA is TGTGCCAGTAGTAGATTGGCACTCGGGTACAATGAGCAGTTCTTC. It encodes CASSRLALGYNEQFF.

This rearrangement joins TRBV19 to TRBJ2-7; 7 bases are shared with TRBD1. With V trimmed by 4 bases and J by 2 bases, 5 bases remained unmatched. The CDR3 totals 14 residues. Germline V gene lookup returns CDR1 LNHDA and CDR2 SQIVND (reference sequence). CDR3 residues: CASSSWDRPYEQYV. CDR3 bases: TGTGCCAGTAGTAGCTGGGACAGACCCTACGAGCAGTACGTC.

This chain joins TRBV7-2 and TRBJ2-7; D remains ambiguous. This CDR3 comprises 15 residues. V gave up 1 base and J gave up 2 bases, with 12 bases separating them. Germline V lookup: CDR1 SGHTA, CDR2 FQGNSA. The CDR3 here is CASSLVVGSTYEQYV. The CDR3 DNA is TGTGCCAGCAGCTTAGTTGTGGGCAGCACCTACGAGCAGTACGTC.

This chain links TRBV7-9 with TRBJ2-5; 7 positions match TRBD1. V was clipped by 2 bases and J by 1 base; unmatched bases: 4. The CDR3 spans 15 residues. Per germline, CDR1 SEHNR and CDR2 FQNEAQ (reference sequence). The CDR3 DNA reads TGTGCCAGCAGCTTATTTGGGGACAGCCAAGAGACCCAGTACTTC. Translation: CASSLFGDSQETQYF. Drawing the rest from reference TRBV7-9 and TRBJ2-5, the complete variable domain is DTGVSQNPRHKITKRGQNVTFRCDPISEHNRLYWYRQTLGQGPEFLTYFQNEAQLEKSRLLSDRFSAERPKGSFSTLEIQRTEQGDSAMYLCASSLFGDSQETQYFGPGTRLLVL.

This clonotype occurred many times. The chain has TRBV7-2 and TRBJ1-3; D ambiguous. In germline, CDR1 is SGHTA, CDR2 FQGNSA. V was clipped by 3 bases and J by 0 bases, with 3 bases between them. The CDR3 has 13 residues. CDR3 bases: TGTGCCAGCAGCTTCTACTCTGGAAACACCATATATTTT. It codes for CASSFYSGNTIYF. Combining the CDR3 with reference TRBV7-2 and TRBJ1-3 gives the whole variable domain GAGVSQSPSNKVTEKGKDVELRCDPISGHTALYWYRQSLGQGLEFLIYFQGNSAPDKSGLPSDRFSAERTGGSVSTLTIQRTQQEDSAVYLCASSFYSGNTIYFGEGSWLTVV.

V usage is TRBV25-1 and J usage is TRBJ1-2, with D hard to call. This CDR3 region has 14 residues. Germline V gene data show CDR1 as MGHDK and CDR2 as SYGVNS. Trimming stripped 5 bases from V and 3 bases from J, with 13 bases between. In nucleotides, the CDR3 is TGTGCCAGCAGTCCCCGAAAGGCCCACTATGGCTACACCTTC. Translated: CASSPRKAHYGYTF.

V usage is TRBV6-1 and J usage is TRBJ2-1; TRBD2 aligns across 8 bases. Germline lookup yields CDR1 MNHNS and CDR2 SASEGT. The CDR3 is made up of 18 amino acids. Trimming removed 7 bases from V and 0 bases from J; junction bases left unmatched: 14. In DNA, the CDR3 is TGTGCCAGCATTGGACTAGCACGACCTGGCCTCTCCTACAATGAGCAGTTCTTC. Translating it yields CASIGLARPGLSYNEQFF.

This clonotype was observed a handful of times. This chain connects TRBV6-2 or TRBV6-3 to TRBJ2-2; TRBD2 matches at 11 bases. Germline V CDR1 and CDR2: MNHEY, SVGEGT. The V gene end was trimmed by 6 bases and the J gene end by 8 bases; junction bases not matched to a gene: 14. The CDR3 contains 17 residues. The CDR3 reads CASRPDGLAGPRGELFF. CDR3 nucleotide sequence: TGTGCCAGCAGGCCTGATGGACTAGCGGGCCCCCGGGGGGAGCTGTTTTTT.

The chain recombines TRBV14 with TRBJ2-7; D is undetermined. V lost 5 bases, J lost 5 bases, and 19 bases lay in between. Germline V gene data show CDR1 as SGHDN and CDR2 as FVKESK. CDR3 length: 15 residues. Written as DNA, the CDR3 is TGTGCCAGCAGCGCCCTATGGGCCTGGATCGACGAGCAGTACTTC. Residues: CASSALWAWIDEQYF.

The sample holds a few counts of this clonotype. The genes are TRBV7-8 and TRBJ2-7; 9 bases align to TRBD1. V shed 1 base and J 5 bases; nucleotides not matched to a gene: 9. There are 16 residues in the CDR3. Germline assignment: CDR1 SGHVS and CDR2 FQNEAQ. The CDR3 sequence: CASSLGYRGRRDEQYF. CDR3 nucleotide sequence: TGTGCCAGCAGCTTAGGGTACAGGGGGCGACGGGACGAGCAGTACTTC. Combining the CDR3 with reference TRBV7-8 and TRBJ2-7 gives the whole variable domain GAGVSQSPRYKVAKRGQDVALRCDPISGHVSLFWYQQALGQGPEFLTYFQNEAQLDKSGLPSDRFFAERPEGSVSTLKIQRTQQEDSAVYLCASSLGYRGRRDEQYFGPGTRLTVT.

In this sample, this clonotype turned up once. CDR3 bases: TGTGCCAGCAGTGAAGTGACTCCCCTTGTTAGTGAGCAGTTCTTC. This translates into CASSEVTPLVSEQFF. This chain connects TRBV6-1 to TRBJ2-1; D is uncertain. The V and J ends lost 1 base and 9 bases respectively, with 16 bases between them. Germline values: CDR1 MNHNS, CDR2 SASEGT. The CDR3 is 15 residues long.

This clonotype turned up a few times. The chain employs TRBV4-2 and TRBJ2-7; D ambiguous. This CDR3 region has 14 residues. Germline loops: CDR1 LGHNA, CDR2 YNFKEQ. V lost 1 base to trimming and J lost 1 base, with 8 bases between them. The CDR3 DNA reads TGTGCCAGCAGCCAAGGCAGCTCGTCCTACGAGCAGTACTTC. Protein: CASSQGSSSYEQYF.

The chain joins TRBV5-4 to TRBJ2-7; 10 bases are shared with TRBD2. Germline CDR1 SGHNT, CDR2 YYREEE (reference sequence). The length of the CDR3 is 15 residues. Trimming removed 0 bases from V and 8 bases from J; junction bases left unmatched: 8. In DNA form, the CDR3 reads TGTGCCAGCAGCTTGGGAGCGGGAGGGACATTGAAGCAGTACTTC. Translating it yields CASSLGAGGTLKQYF.

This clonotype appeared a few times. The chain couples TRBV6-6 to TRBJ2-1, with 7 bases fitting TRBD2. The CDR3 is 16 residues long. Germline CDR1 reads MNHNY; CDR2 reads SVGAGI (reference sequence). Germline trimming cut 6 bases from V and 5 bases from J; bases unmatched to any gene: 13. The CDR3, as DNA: TGTGCCAGCAGACCCACATTTGGGGGAGGGCACAATGAGCAGTTCTTC. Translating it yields CASRPTFGGGHNEQFF.

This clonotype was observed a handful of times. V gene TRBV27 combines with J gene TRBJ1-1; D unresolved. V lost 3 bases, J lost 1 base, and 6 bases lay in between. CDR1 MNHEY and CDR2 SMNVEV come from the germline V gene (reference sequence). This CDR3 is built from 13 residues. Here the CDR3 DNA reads TGTGCCAGCAGTTTCTTCACGAACACTGAAGCTTTCTTT. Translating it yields CASSFFTNTEAFF.

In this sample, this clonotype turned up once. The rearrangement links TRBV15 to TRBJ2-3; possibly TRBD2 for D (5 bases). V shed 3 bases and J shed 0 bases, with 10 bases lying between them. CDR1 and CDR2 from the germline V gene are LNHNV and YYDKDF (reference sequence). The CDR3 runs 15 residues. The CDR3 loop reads CATSRDSVSTDTQYF. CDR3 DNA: TGTGCCACCAGCAGGGACTCGGTCAGCACAGATACGCAGTATTTT.

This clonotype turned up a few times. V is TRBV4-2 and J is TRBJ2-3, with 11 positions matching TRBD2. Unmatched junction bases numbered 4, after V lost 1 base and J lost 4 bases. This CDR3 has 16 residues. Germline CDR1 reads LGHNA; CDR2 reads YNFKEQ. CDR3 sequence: CASSQATSGNADTQYF. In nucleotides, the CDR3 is TGTGCCAGCAGCCAAGCGACTAGCGGGAACGCAGATACGCAGTATTTT.

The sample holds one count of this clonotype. CDR3 in amino acids: CASSLIGGATEAFF. The CDR3, as DNA: TGTGCCAGCAGCTTAATTGGTGGGGCCACTGAAGCTTTCTTT. The V gene is TRBV11-2, the J gene TRBJ1-1, with D perhaps matching TRBD1 (5 bases). The CDR3 contains 14 residues. Trimming took 2 bases from V and 4 from J, leaving 11 bases between them. Per germline, CDR1 SGHAT and CDR2 FQNNGV.

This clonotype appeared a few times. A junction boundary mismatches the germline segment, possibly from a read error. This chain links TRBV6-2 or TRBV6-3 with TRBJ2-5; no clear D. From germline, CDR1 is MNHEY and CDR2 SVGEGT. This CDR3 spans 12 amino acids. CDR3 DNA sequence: TGTGCCAGCAGTTACCAGGACGCCGGCCGTGACTTC. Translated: CASSYQDAGRDF.

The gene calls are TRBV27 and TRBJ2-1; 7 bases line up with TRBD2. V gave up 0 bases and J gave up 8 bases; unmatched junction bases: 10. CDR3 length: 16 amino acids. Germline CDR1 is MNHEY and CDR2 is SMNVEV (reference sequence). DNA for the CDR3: TGTGCCAGCAGTTTATCACTTGGGAGGGTCTTTGATGAGCAGTTCTTC. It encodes CASSLSLGRVFDEQFF.

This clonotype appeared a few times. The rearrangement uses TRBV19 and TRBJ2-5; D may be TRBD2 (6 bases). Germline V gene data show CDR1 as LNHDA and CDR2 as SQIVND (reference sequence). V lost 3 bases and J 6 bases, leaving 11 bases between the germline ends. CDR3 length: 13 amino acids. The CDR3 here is CASSMVGRQTQYF. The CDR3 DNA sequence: TGTGCCAGTAGTATGGTAGGGAGGCAGACCCAGTACTTC.

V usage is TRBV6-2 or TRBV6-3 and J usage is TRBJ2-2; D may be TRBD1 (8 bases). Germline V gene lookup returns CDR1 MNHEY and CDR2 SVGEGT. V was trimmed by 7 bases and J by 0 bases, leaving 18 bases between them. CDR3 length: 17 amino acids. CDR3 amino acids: CASTHRGGNPNTGELFF. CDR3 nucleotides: TGTGCCAGCACCCACAGGGGGGGAAACCCGAACACCGGGGAGCTGTTTTTT.

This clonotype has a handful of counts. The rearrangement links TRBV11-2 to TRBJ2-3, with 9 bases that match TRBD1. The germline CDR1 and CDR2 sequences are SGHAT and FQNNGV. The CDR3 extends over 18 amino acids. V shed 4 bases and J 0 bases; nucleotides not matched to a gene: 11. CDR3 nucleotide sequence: TGTGCCAGCAGCTCCGGACAGGGGACAACATTTAGCACAGATACGCAGTATTTT. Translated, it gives CASSSGQGTTFSTDTQYF.

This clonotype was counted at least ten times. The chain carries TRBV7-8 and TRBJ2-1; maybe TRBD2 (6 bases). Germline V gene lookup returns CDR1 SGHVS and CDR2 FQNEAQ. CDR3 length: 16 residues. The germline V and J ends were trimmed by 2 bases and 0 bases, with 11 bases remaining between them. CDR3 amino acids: CASSLRSSVSYNEQFF. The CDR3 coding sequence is TGTGCCAGCAGCTTACGGTCTAGCGTCTCCTACAATGAGCAGTTCTTC.

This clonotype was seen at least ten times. CDR3 in amino acids: CASSFWNLQETQYF. The CDR3 DNA is TGTGCCAGCAGCTTCTGGAACCTCCAAGAGACCCAGTACTTC. The J gene is TRBJ2-5, the V gene TRBV7-2; no clear D. This CDR3 has 14 residues. Germline assignment: CDR1 SGHTA and CDR2 FQGNSA. Trimming took 3 bases from V and 1 from J, leaving 9 bases between them.

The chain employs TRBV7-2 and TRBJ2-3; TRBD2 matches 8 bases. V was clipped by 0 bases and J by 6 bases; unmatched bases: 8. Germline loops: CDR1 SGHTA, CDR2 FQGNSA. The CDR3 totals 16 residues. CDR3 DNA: TGTGCCAGCAGCTTAGCGCGGGGACTAGGTGGTGATACGCAGTATTTT. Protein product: CASSLARGLGGDTQYF.

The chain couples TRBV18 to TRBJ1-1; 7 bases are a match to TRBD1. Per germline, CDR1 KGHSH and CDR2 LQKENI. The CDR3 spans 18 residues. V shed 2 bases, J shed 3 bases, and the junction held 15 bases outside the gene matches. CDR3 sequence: CASSPNLMPRGGDTEAFF. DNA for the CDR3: TGTGCCAGCTCACCAAACCTGATGCCCAGGGGGGGGGACACTGAAGCTTTCTTT.

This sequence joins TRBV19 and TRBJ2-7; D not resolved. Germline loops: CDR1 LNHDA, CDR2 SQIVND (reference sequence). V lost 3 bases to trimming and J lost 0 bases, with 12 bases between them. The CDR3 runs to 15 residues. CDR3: CASSMGYQTSYEQYF. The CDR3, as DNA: TGTGCCAGTAGTATGGGCTACCAAACCTCCTACGAGCAGTACTTC.